This T cell receptor (beta chain) came from a study of blood T cells in healthy people across ages. General observations from the study: In these data, TCR beta diversity tracked strongly with naive T cell percentage. A roughly linear fall in TCR beta diversity per million T cells was seen with increasing age.

Alongside a J-beta primer mix, a sample-barcoded 5' primer served in a second PCR lasting about 6 to 11 cycles. Each cDNA was tagged by a template-switch adaptor containing 12 random nucleotides. Every sample returned 2.5 million or more CDR3-containing paired-end reads. TCRdb re-called the 5' RACE reads through MiXCR, storing one row per CDR3 protein. Here the sample spans 1 million or so distinct CDR3 sequences, around 45% being singletons. Of note for this clonotype: Its cognate antigen is unknown.

The V gene's germline CDR1 is MNHEY and CDR2 SMNVEV (reference sequence). CDR3 length: 18 amino acids. Sample: blood. The receptor was derived from an older woman in good health. V usage is TRBV27 and J usage is TRBJ2-7, with TRBD1 as a possible D gene (6 bases). The DNA matches TRBJ2-5 better at its end, which makes the J call doubtful. The CDR3 DNA reads as TGTGCCAGCAGTTTAAATAGTGGGGGCTCTGCCCGAAGGGAGACCCAGTACTTC. Its protein is CASSLNSGGSARRETQYF.